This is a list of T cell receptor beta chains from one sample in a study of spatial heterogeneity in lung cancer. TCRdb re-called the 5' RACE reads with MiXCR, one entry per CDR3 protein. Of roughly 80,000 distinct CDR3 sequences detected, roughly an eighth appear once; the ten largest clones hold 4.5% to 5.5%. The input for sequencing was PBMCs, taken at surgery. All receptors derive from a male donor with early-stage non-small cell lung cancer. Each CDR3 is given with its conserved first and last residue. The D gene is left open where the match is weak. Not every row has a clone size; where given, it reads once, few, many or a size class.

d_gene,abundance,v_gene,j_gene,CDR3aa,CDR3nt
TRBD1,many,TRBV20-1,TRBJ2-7,CSALGQGASEQYF,TGCAGTGCCCTGGGACAGGGGGCTTCTGAGCAGTACTTC
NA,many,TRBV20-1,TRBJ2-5,CSARKGQETQYF,TGCAGTGCTAGGAAAGGGCAAGAGACCCAGTACTTC
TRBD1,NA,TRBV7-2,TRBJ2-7,CASSPTGGRTYEQYF,TGTGCCAGCAGTCCTACAGGGGGCCGGACCTACGAGCAGTACTTC
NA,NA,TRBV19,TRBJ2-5,CATSGVSQETQYF,TGTGCCACCTCTGGGGTTTCCCAAGAGACCCAGTACTTC
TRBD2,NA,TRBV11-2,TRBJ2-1,CASSFSGTSSAEQFF,TGTGCCAGCAGCTTTTCCGGGACTAGCAGTGCTGAGCAGTTCTTC
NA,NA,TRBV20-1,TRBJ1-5,CSARDFSRDQPQHF,TGCAGTGCTAGAGATTTCAGTCGGGATCAGCCCCAGCATTTT
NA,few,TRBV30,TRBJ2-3,CAWGSWGTDTQYF,TGTGCCTGGGGATCGTGGGGCACAGATACGCAGTATTTT
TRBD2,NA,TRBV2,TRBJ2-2,CASRKLAGARNTGELFF,TGTGCCAGCAGGAAACTAGCGGGGGCCAGGAACACCGGGGAGCTGTTTTTT
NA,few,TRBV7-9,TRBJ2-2,CASSPSGANTGELFF,TGTGCCAGCAGCCCCTCCGGAGCCAACACCGGGGAGCTGTTTTTT
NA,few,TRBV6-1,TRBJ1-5,CASRPSLGRGNQPQHF,TGTGCCAGCAGACCGTCGTTGGGCAGGGGCAATCAGCCCCAGCATTTT
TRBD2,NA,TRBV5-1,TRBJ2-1,CASSPRSSGMPSDEQFF,TGCGCCAGCAGCCCACGGAGTAGCGGGATGCCAAGCGATGAGCAGTTCTTC
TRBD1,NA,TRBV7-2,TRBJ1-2,CASSHRDSNYGYTF,TGTGCCAGCAGCCACCGGGACAGCAACTATGGCTACACCTTC
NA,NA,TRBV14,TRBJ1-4,CASSPFGESAEKLFF,TGTGCCAGCAGCCCGTTTGGGGAGTCGGCTGAAAAACTGTTTTTT
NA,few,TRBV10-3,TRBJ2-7,CAISFLGYEQYF,TGTGCCATCAGCTTCCTGGGGTACGAGCAGTACTTC
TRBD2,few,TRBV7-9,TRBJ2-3,CASNNRGLAGSDTQYF,TGTGCCAGCAACAATCGGGGACTAGCGGGTTCAGATACGCAGTATTTT
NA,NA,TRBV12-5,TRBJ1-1,CASGLESNTEAFF,TGTGCTAGTGGTTTGGAGTCGAACACTGAAGCTTTCTTT
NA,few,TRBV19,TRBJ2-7,CASLTSPGIPGEQYF,TGTGCCAGTCTCACTTCGCCCGGGATTCCAGGAGAGCAGTACTTC
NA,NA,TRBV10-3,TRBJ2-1,CAISASGEGSSYNEQFF,TGTGCCATCAGTGCCTCCGGAGAGGGGAGCTCCTACAATGAGCAGTTCTTC
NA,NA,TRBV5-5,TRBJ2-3,CASSPPGGDTQYF,TGTGCCAGCAGCCCACCTGGGGGAGATACGCAGTATTTT
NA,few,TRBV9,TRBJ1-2,CASSPSGRRTYTF,TGTGCCAGCAGCCCCAGCGGCAGGAGAACGTACACCTTC
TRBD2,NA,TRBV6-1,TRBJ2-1,CASSHHMTSGYNEQFF,TGTGCCAGCAGTCATCACATGACTAGCGGGTACAATGAGCAGTTCTTC
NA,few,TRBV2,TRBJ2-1,CASSEWGNEQFF,TGTGCCAGCAGTGAATGGGGAAATGAGCAGTTCTTC
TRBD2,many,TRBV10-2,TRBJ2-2,CASRLAGGTGELFF,TGCGCCAGCAGACTAGCGGGTGGCACCGGGGAGCTGTTTTTT
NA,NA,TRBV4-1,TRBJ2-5,CASSQLGGKETQYF,TGCGCCAGCAGCCAACTCGGAGGTAAAGAGACCCAGTACTTC
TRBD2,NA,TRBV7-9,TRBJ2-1,CASSQTMRREIHNEQFF,TGTGCCAGCAGCCAAACGATGAGGCGGGAGATACACAATGAGCAGTTCTTC
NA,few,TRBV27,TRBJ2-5,CASSGRPRAQETQYF,TGTGCCAGCAGTGGCCGGCCTAGGGCCCAAGAGACCCAGTACTTC
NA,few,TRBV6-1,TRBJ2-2,CASSVQGNTGELFF,TGTGCCAGCAGTGTACAGGGGAACACCGGGGAGCTGTTTTTT
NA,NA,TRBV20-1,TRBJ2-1,CSARDQRNPYNEQFF,TGCAGTGCTAGAGATCAACGGAATCCGTACAATGAGCAGTTCTTC
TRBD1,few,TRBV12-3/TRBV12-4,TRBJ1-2,CASSLGQGWSGYTF,TGTGCCAGCAGCCTTGGACAGGGATGGAGTGGCTACACCTTC
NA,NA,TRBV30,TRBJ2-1,CAWSVPGNEQFF,TGTGCCTGGAGTGTACCGGGCAATGAGCAGTTCTTC
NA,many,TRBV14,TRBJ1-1,CASSIETLYTEAFF,TGTGCCAGCAGTATCGAGACCCTGTACACTGAAGCTTTCTTT
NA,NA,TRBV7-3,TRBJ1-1,CASSLGFQVPNTEAFF,TGTGCCAGCAGCTTAGGGTTCCAGGTACCGAACACTGAAGCTTTCTTT
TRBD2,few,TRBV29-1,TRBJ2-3,CSVDGGAPTDTQYF,TGCAGCGTCGACGGGGGGGCCCCCACAGATACGCAGTATTTT
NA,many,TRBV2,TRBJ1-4,CASRLLNEKLFF,TGTGCCAGCAGACTGCTAAATGAAAAACTGTTTTTT
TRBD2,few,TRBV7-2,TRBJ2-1,CASSGTSGGHNEQFF,TGTGCCAGCAGCGGGACTAGCGGGGGGCACAATGAGCAGTTCTTC
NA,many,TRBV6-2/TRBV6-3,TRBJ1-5,CASSYGSYQPQHF,TGTGCCAGCAGTTACGGATCCTATCAGCCCCAGCATTTT
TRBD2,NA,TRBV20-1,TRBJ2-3,CSAREGGRMFSLAGATDTQYF,TGCAGTGCTAGAGAGGGGGGTCGAATGTTCTCACTAGCGGGAGCTACAGATACGCAGTATTTT
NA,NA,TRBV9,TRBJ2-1,CASSVEEAYNEQFF,TGTGCCAGCAGCGTAGAGGAGGCGTACAATGAGCAGTTCTTC
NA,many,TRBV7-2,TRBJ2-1,CASSLESSVSEQFF,TGTGCCAGCAGCCTCGAATCTAGCGTGTCTGAGCAGTTCTTC
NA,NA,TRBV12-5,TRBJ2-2,CASGLVPSTGELFF,TGTGCTAGTGGTTTGGTACCCTCCACCGGGGAGCTGTTTTTT
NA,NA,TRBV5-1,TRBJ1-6,CASSPQGRNSPLHF,TGCGCCAGCAGCCCACAGGGTAGGAATTCACCCCTCCACTTT